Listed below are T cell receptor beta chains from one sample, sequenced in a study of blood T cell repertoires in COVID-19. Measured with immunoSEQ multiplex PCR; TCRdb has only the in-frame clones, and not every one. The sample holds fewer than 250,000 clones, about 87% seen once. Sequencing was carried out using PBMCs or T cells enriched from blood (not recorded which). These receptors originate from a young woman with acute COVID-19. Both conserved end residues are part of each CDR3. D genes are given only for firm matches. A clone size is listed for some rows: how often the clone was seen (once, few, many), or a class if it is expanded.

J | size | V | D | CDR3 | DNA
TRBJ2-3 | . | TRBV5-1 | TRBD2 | CASSVTSGGPPDTQYF | TGCGCCAGCAGCGTGACTAGCGGGGGACCTCCAGATACGCAGTATTTT
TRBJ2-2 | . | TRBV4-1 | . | CASSQGWGQGGDTGELFF | TGCGCCAGCAGCCAAGGATGGGGGCAGGGTGGTGACACCGGGGAGCTGTTTTTT
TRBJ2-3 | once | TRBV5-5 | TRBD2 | CASSLLAGGTPSTDTQYF | TGTGCCAGCAGCTTGCTAGCGGGGGGCACCCCTAGCACAGATACGCAGTATTTT
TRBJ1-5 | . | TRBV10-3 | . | CAISDEGQPQHF | TGTGCCATCAGTGACGAGGGTCAGCCCCAGCATTTT
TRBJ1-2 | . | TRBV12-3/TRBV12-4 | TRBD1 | CASSPGGYGYTF | TGTGCCAGCAGTCCAGGGGGGTATGGCTACACCTTC
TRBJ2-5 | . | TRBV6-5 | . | CASSRADRQETQYF | TGTGCCAGCAGCCGAGCCGACAGGCAAGAGACCCAGTACTTC
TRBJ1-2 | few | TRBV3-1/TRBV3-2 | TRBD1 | CASSSLAGGNYGYTF | TGTGCCAGCAGCTCCCTTGCAGGGGGGAACTATGGCTACACCTTC
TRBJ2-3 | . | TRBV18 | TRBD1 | CASSPRQGTSTQYF | TGTGCCAGCTCACCAAGACAGGGTACGAGTACGCAGTATTTT
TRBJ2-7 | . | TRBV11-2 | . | CASSSRQLHGREQYF | TGTGCCAGCAGCTCCCGTCAGCTACATGGCAGGGAGCAGTACTTC
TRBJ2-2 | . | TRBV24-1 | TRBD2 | CATSRSGSSGELFF | TGTGCCACCTCGAGGAGCGGGAGCTCCGGGGAGCTGTTTTTT
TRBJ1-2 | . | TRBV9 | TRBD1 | CASSFTGTGLPHYGYTF | TGTGCCAGCAGCTTTACCGGGACAGGGCTACCTCACTATGGCTACACCTTC
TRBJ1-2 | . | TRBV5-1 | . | CASSLQSVDSYGYTF | TGCGCCAGCAGCTTACAGTCAGTTGATTCCTATGGCTACACCTTC
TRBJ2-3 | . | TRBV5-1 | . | CASSLARARTDTQYF | TGCGCCAGCAGCTTGGCCAGGGCCCGCACAGATACGCAGTATTTT
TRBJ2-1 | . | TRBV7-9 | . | CASSFWESAEQFF | TGTGCCAGCAGCTTCTGGGAGTCGGCCGAGCAGTTCTTC
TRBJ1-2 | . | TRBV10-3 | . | CAIRPGGGNYGYTF | TGTGCCATCAGGCCGGGTGGGGGGAACTATGGCTACACCTTC
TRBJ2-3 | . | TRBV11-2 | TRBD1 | CASSFALPGQGGGDTQYF | TGTGCCAGCAGCTTCGCCCTTCCGGGACAGGGTGGTGGAGATACGCAGTATTTT
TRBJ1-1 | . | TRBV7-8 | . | CASSLEGRLGREAFF | TGTGCCAGCAGCTTAGAGGGTAGGCTAGGGAGGGAAGCTTTCTTT
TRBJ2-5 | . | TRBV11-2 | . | CASTQGTETQYF | TGTGCCAGTACCCAGGGCACAGAGACCCAGTACTTC
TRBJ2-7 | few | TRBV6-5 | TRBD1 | CASSYRGQESYEQYF | TGTGCCAGCAGTTACCGGGGACAGGAGTCCTACGAGCAGTACTTC
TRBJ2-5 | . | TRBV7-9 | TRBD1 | CASRGRQGEKETQYF | TGTGCCAGCAGGGGACGGCAGGGGGAGAAAGAGACCCAGTACTTC
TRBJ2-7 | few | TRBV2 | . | CASMVGEITYEQYF | TGTGCCAGCATGGTCGGGGAAATCACCTACGAGCAGTACTTC
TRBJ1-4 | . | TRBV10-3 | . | CAISVAGEKLFF | TGTGCCATCAGTGTTGCGGGGGAAAAACTGTTTTTT
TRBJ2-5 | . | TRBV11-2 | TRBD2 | CASSHQGLAGGHGTQYF | TGTGCCAGCAGCCACCAGGGACTAGCGGGGGGGCATGGGACCCAGTACTTC
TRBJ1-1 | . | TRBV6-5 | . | CASSSIDRPLNTEAFF | TGTGCCAGCAGTTCCATTGACAGGCCCCTGAACACTGAAGCTTTCTTT
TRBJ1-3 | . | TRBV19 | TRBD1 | CASSIGQGFSGNTIYF | TGTGCCAGTAGTATCGGACAGGGTTTCTCCGGAAACACCATATATTTT
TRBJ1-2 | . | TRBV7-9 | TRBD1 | CASSSRDRQDYGYTF | TGTGCCAGCAGCTCTCGGGACAGGCAGGACTATGGCTACACCTTC
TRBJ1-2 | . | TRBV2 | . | CASSEEGGSQAYGYTF | TGTGCCAGCAGTGAAGAGGGAGGCAGCCAGGCCTATGGCTACACCTTC
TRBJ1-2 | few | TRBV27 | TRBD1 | CASSPGQNYGYTF | TGTGCCAGCTCTCCGGGACAGAACTATGGCTACACCTTC
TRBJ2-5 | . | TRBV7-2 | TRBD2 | CASSRRGGRETQYF | TGTGCCAGCAGCCGCCGGGGGGGTCGGGAGACCCAGTACTTC
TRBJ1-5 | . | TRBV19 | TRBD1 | CASSSGTGVLPQHF | TGTGCCAGTAGTAGCGGGACAGGGGTCCTGCCCCAGCATTTT
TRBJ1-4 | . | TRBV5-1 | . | CASSTGRGFTNEKLFF | TGCGCCAGCAGTACGGGACGGGGGTTTACTAATGAAAAACTGTTTTTT
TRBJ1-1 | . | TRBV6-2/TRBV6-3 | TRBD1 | CASSLTGLTEAFF | TGTGCCAGCAGTCTGACAGGGCTCACTGAAGCTTTCTTT
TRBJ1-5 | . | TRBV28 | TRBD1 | CASTSTGRSGFAQHF | TGTGCCAGCACCTCGACAGGGAGGTCCGGTTTCGCCCAGCATTTT
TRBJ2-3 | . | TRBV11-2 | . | CASSFPFTDTQYF | TGTGCCAGCAGCTTCCCCTTCACAGATACGCAGTATTTT
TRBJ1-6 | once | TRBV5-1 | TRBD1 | CASSYLQGGNNSPLHF | TGCGCCAGCAGCTACTTACAGGGGGGTAATAATTCACCCCTCCACTTT
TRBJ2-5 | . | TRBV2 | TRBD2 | CASTWDYEQLLETQYF | TGTGCCAGCACTTGGGACTACGAGCAGCTTTTAGAGACCCAGTACTTC
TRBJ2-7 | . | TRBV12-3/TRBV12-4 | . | CASSLVANEQYF | TGTGCCAGCAGTTTAGTGGCCAACGAGCAGTACTTC
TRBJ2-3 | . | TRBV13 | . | CASSTREVTDTQYF | TGTGCCAGCAGCACAAGGGAGGTTACAGATACGCAGTATTTT
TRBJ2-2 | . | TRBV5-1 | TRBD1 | CASSFGTGETGELFF | TGCGCCAGCAGTTTCGGGACAGGGGAAACCGGGGAGCTGTTTTTT
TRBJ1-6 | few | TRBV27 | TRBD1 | CASSPETGAWGGNSPLHF | TGTGCCAGCAGTCCAGAAACAGGGGCCTGGGGTGGTAATTCACCCCTCCACTTT